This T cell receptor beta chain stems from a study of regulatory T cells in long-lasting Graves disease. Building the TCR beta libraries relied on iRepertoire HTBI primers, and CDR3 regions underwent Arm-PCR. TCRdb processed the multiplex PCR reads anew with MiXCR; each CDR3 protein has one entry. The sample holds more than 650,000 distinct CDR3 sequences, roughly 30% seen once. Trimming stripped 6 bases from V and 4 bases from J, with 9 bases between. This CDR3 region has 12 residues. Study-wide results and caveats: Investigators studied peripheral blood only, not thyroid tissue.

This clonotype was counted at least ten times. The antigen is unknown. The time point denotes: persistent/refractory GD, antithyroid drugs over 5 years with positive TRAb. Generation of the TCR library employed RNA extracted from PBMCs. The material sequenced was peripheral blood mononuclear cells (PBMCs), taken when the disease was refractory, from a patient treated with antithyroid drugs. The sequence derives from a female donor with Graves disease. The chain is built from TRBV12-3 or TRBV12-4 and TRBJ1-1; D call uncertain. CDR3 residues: CASSFFGTEAFF. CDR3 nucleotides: TGTGCCAGCAGCTTTTTCGGCACTGAAGCTTTCTTT.